This record looks at one TCR beta chain sequence and its context. Using MiXCR, TCRdb reanalyzed the PCR reads. The sample holds 25,000 to 40,000 clones, about 17% seen once. The data stem from a study of metastatic and nonmetastatic thyroid tumors. Germline loops: CDR1 MDHEN, CDR2 SYDVKM. Trimming stripped 6 bases from V and 6 bases from J, with 14 bases between. The CDR3 length is 13 residues. Thyroid surgery was preceded by no treatment in any patient. This sequence joins TRBV28 and TRBJ1-2; no firm D call. The clonotype was recovered from a female donor with papillary thyroid cancer or a benign thyroid nodule (not recorded which). Some clones in this sample may be carry-over from other donors' samples. Sequencing was done on a sample of blood. CDR3 amino acids: CASRPPTVDGYTF. The CDR3 DNA follows: TGTGCCAGCAGGCCGCCTACAGTGGATGGCTACACCTTC.